The rows below give T cell receptor beta chains drawn from one sample of a study of identifying expanded T cells in peripheral blood. The data were produced by immunoSEQ multiplex PCR, yet TCRdb's version contains in-frame clones alone and is incomplete. In the table there are roughly 100,000 clones, around 88% of which are singletons. The sample comprised blood. These receptors all come from a person aged 18 to 70 in good health. Both conserved end residues are part of each CDR3. Fields, in order: CDR3 protein, CDR3 DNA, V gene, J gene, clone size, D gene. A D gene is named only where the DNA matches it firmly. The size of a clone is reported for some rows only, either as once, few or many, or as a class for expanded clones.

cdr3_aa: CASSSRRHNEQFF; cdr3_nt: TGTGCCAGCAGCTCCCGTCGCCACAATGAGCAGTTCTTC; v_call: TRBV7-8; j_call: TRBJ2-1; clone_size: .; d_call: .
cdr3_aa: CASSAGQGYGEQYF; cdr3_nt: TGTGCCAGCAGCGCTGGACAGGGTTATGGCGAGCAGTACTTC; v_call: TRBV11-2; j_call: TRBJ2-7; clone_size: .; d_call: TRBD1
cdr3_aa: CASSRELGNTIYF; cdr3_nt: TGTGCCTCGAGTAGGGAGCTTGGAAACACCATATATTTT; v_call: TRBV28; j_call: TRBJ1-3; clone_size: .; d_call: .
cdr3_aa: CASGDRANTEAFF; cdr3_nt: TGTGCCAGTGGGGACAGGGCGAACACTGAAGCTTTCTTT; v_call: TRBV19; j_call: TRBJ1-1; clone_size: .; d_call: TRBD1
cdr3_aa: CASSNRTGNTGELFF; cdr3_nt: TGTGCCAGCAGCAACAGGACTGGGAACACCGGGGAGCTGTTTTTT; v_call: TRBV21-1; j_call: TRBJ2-2; clone_size: once; d_call: .
cdr3_aa: CSVVTRSRDRGREQYF; cdr3_nt: TGCAGCGTTGTCACACGCAGCCGGGACAGGGGACGCGAGCAGTACTTC; v_call: TRBV29-1; j_call: TRBJ2-7; clone_size: few; d_call: TRBD1
cdr3_aa: CASSSRGAGEQYF; cdr3_nt: TGTGCCAGCAGCTCCCGGGGGGCTGGTGAGCAGTACTTC; v_call: TRBV7-9; j_call: TRBJ2-7; clone_size: .; d_call: .
cdr3_aa: CASSPAGNNEQFF; cdr3_nt: TGTGCCAGCTCACCGGCTGGGAACAATGAGCAGTTCTTC; v_call: TRBV18; j_call: TRBJ2-1; clone_size: .; d_call: .
cdr3_aa: CASTSGPGLSHEQYF; cdr3_nt: TGTGCCAGCACTTCCGGACCGGGACTCTCCCACGAGCAGTACTTC; v_call: TRBV28; j_call: TRBJ2-7; clone_size: .; d_call: .
cdr3_aa: CASSQTNSGNTIYF; cdr3_nt: TGTGCCAGCAGCCAGACAAACTCTGGAAACACCATATATTTT; v_call: TRBV11-1; j_call: TRBJ1-3; clone_size: .; d_call: .
cdr3_aa: CASSPHRARETQYF; cdr3_nt: TGTGCCAGCAGCCCCCACAGGGCACGGGAGACCCAGTACTTC; v_call: TRBV9; j_call: TRBJ2-5; clone_size: few; d_call: .
cdr3_aa: CASSQAGGFYEQYF; cdr3_nt: TGTGCCAGCAGCCAGGCGGGAGGATTCTACGAGCAGTACTTC; v_call: TRBV28; j_call: TRBJ2-7; clone_size: .; d_call: TRBD2
cdr3_aa: CASSVGTNTEAFF; cdr3_nt: TGTGCCAGCAGCGTGGGCACCAACACTGAAGCTTTCTTT; v_call: TRBV18; j_call: TRBJ1-1; clone_size: once; d_call: .
cdr3_aa: CASSTTATETQYF; cdr3_nt: TGTGCCAGTAGTACGACAGCGACAGAGACCCAGTACTTC; v_call: TRBV19; j_call: TRBJ2-5; clone_size: .; d_call: .
cdr3_aa: CASIRALAGNTIYF; cdr3_nt: TGTGCCAGCATTAGAGCACTTGCGGGAAACACCATATATTTT; v_call: TRBV6-5; j_call: TRBJ1-3; clone_size: .; d_call: .
cdr3_aa: CASSLRDSQVTF; cdr3_nt: TGTGCCAGCAGTTTGCGGGATTCTCAGGTCACCTTC; v_call: TRBV6-5; j_call: TRBJ1-2; clone_size: .; d_call: .
cdr3_aa: CASSQEPAILAGGYNEQFF; cdr3_nt: TGCGCCAGCAGCCAAGAACCGGCCATACTAGCGGGGGGTTACAATGAGCAGTTCTTC; v_call: TRBV4-3; j_call: TRBJ2-1; clone_size: once; d_call: TRBD2
cdr3_aa: CASSLDWTVYEQYF; cdr3_nt: TGTGCCAGCAGTTTAGACTGGACAGTCTACGAGCAGTACTTC; v_call: TRBV27; j_call: TRBJ2-7; clone_size: .; d_call: .